This TCR beta chain appears in the sequencing data of a study of shared clonotypes between healthy human individuals. This CDR3 contains 15 residues. The ends were cut back, 2 bases at V and 2 bases at J, with 15 bases in the middle. Germline-derived CDR1 and CDR2 are SQVTM and ANQGSEA. TCRdb's table, derived via immunoSEQ multiplex PCR, lists solely in-frame clones and lacks some. The sample records 1.6 million or so clones, 98% being singletons. This clone appeared a single time. Its antigen is still unknown. General observations from the study: In general, naive subsets displayed greater estimated richness than memory subsets did. Non-shared clonotypes showed lower generation probabilities than clonotypes common to all four donors. Only blood underwent sampling, and tissue repertoires likely differ.

J is TRBJ1-2 and V is TRBV29-1; D not resolved. Sequenced input: naive CD4+ T cells sorted from blood. Specified subset: CD45RA+ positively selected. This sequence originates from a young man in good health. The CDR3 region is CSVEIPSRANYGYTF. The CDR3 DNA reads TGCAGCGTTGAAATTCCCAGTAGGGCAAACTATGGCTACACCTTC.